Reported below is one T cell receptor (beta chain). Its antigen is still unknown. Per-base quality was not reported, and no clone a single base away is much larger than it. This record comes from a study of CD8 T cells in Susac syndrome (dated 2019 in TCRdb). Broadly, across the study: Of the Susac syndrome patients who were sequenced, under ten were in clinical remission while five or six had clinically active disease. Whether CD8+ T cell activation and differentiation in Susac syndrome was antigen driven was tested using repertoire sequencing. Susac syndrome patients were therapy-naive, on corticosteroids (some also receiving IVIg), or on IVIg alone at blood withdrawal. CD8+ T cell repertoire clonality was compared between fewer than 13 healthy donors, around 14 Susac syndrome patients and roughly 15 multiple sclerosis patients. On the study overall, not on this receptor specifically: Looking at Susac-specific public clones, the researchers identified about 15 in the total CD8+ repertoire and four or five in the CD8+ TEMRA repertoire. CD8+ repertoires in Susac syndrome showed clonal expansion, which was highest in CD8+ TEMRA cells and was greater in clinically active patients than in remitting patients. The study acknowledged that relatively few individuals were included in the TCR sequencing and HLA analysis.

Peripheral blood CD8+ and CD4+ T cells from healthy donors, Susac syndrome patients and multiple sclerosis patients were profiled by high-throughput TCR beta sequencing. The Susac syndrome patients fulfilled recently defined diagnostic criteria for definite or probable disease. CD8+ TEMRA cells were enriched by FACS, while bulk CD8+ and CD4+ T cells were purified by magnetic negative isolation. Blood was drawn into EDTA tubes, processed within 24 hours, and PBMCs were isolated by density gradient centrifugation. PBMCs intended for TCR sequencing were frozen in liquid nitrogen and were later thawed in a 37 degrees C water bath. A purity of at least 90% was achieved for sorted or isolated CD4+, CD8+ and CD8+ TEMRA cells. V is reduced by 4 bases and J by 1 base, leaving a spacing of 12 bases between them. Per the germline V gene, SGHRS is the CDR1 and YFSETQ is the CDR2. Measured from the cysteine to the phenylalanine, the CDR3 is 14 residues long. This entry keeps only the CDR3 DNA: 42 bases, framed from base 1.

RNA was extracted using the RNeasy kit, and roughly 0.5 to 1 ug of the RNA was reverse transcribed with random hexamers. The immunoSEQ multiplex PCR assay, which covers 54 Vbeta and 13 Jbeta segments, was used to amplify TCR beta CDR3 regions. Bias from PCR amplification was corrected by using a synthetic template baseline for primer optimization and for computational correction. Per the source publication's procedure: Only productive sequences were kept, with reads annotated to V, D and J genes according to IMGT and analyzed in immunoSEQ Analyzer. To calculate clonality, Shannon entropy was normalized by log2 of the number of productive unique sequences and then subtracted from one. For each patient and control, public and private clones were evaluated within the 100 most prevalent clones. Clones were defined as Susac-specific when absent from the healthy and MS cohorts, from about a thousand published viral clones and from other ImmuneACCESS disease sequences. TCRdb trimmed the raw reads at Q25, called clones with MiXCR and kept productive beta chains. Each CDR3 protein appears once, grouped with its most common genes and DNA. V and J calls and clone size were set by TCRdb, not the authors. The sample table shows about 90,000 distinct CDR3 sequences, and about 95% are seen once. The ten biggest clones cover more than 0.55% of the sample.

The sequence derives from a human donor with Susac syndrome. The sample was CD8+ T cells from PBMCs. The rearranged chain carries TRBV5-1 and TRBJ2-7, with an unclear D gene assignment. In nucleotide form, the sequence is TGCGCCAGCAGCCAAGCAGAGAATTCCTACGAGCAGTACTTC. It codes for CASSQAENSYEQYF.